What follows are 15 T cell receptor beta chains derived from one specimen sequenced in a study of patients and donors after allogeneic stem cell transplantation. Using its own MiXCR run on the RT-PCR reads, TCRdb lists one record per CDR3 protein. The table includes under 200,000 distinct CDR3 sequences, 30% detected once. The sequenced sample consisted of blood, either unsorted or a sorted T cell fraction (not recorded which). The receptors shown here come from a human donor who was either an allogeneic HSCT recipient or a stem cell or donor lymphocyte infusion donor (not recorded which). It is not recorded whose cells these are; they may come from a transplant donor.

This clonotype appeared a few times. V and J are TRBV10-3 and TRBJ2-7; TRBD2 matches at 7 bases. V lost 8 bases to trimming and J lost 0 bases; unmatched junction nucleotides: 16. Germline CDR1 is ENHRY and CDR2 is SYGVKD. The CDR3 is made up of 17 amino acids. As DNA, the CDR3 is TGTGCCATCTTAAGGGAGGGTCCTATCTCGAGCTCCTACGAGCAGTACTTC. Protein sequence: CAILREGPISSSYEQYF.

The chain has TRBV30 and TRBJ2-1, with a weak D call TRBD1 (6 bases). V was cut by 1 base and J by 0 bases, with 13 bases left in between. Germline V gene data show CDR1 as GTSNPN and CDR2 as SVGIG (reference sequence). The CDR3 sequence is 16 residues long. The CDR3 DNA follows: TGTGCCTGGAGTGCTGCAGGACAGCGCTCCTACAATGAGCAGTTCTTC. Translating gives CAWSAAGQRSYNEQFF.

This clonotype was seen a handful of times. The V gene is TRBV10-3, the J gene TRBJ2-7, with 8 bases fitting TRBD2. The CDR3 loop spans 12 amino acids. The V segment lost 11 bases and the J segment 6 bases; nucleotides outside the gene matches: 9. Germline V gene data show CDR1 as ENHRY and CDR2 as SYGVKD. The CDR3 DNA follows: TGTGCCCATGGGCAGCGGGAGTTCGAGCAGTACTTC. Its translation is CAHGQREFEQYF.

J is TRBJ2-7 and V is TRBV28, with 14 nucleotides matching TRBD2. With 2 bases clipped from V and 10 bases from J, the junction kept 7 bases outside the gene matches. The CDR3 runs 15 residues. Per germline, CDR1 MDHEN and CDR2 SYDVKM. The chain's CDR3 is CASSLGTSGRESQYF. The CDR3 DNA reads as TGTGCCAGCAGTTTAGGGACTAGCGGGAGAGAATCCCAGTACTTC.

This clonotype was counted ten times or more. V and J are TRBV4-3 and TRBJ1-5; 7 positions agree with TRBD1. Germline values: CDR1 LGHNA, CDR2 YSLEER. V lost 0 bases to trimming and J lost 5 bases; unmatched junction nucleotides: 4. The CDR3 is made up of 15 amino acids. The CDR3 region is CASSQERDRYQPQHF. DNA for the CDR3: TGCGCCAGCAGCCAAGAGCGGGACAGATATCAGCCCCAGCATTTT.

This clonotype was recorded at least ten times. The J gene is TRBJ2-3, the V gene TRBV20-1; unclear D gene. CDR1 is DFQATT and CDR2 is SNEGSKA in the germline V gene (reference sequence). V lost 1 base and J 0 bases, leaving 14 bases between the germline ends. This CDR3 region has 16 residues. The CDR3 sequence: CSARVSRGISTDTQYF. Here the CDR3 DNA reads TGCAGTGCTAGAGTCTCCAGAGGAATTAGCACAGATACGCAGTATTTT.

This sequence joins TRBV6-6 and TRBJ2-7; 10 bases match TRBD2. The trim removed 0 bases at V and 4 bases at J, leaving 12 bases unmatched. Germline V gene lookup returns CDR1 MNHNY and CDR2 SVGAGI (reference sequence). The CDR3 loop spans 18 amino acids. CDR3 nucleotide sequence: TGTGCCAGCAGTTACTCCGGCCCTAGCGGGAGTACTAAGTACGAGCAGTACTTC. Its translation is CASSYSGPSGSTKYEQYF.

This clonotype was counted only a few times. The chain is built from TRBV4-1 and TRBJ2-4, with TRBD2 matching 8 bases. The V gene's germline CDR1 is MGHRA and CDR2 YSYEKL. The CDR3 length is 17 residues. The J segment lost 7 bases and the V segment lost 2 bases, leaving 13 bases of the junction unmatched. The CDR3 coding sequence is TGCGCCAGCAGCCAACCAGGACTAGCTCCCCGGCAGAACATTCAGTACTTC. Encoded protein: CASSQPGLAPRQNIQYF.

The CDR3 spells CASSLPPGTGSYEQYF. Here the CDR3 DNA reads TGTGCCAGCAGCCTACCCCCCGGGACAGGCTCCTACGAGCAGTACTTC. The rearrangement uses TRBV7-9 and TRBJ2-7; 8 bases match TRBD1. Germline-derived CDR1 and CDR2 are SEHNR and FQNEAQ (reference sequence). This CDR3 has 16 amino acids. Germline trimming cut 5 bases from V and 0 bases from J; bases unmatched to any gene: 9.

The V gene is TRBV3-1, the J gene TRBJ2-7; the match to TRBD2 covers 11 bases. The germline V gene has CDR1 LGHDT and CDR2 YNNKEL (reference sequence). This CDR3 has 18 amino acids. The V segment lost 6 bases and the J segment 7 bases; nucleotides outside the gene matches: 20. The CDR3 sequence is CASSFSSGRRNGLWEQYF. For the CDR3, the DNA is TGTGCCAGCAGTTTTTCTAGCGGGAGGAGGAATGGTCTGTGGGAGCAGTACTTC.

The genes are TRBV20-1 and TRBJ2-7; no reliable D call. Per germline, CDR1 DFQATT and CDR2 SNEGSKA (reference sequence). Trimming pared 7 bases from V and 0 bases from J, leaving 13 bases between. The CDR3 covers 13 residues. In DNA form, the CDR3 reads TGCAGTGTTGTCCACCAAAGCTCCTACGAGCAGTACTTC. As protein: CSVVHQSSYEQYF.

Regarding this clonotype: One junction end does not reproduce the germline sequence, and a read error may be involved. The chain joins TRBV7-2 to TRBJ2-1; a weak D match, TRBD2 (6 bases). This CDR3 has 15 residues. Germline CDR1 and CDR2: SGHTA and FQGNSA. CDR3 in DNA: TGTGCCAGCACCTTAGTAGCGGATGACTACAATGAGCAGTTCTTC. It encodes CASTLVADDYNEQFF.

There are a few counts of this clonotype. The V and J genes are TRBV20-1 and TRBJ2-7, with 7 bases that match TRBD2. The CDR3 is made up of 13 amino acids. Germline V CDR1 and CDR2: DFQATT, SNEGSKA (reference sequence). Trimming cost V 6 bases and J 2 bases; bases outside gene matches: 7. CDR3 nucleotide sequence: TGCAGTGCCCCTCCAGCGGGAACCTACGAGCAGTACTTC. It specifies CSAPPAGTYEQYF.

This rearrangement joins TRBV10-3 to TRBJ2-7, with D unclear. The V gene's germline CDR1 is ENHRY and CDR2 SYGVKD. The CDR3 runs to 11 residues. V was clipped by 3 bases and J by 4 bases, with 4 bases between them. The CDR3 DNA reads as TGTGCCATCAGTGACCGTTACGAGCAGTACTTC. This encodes CAISDRYEQYF.

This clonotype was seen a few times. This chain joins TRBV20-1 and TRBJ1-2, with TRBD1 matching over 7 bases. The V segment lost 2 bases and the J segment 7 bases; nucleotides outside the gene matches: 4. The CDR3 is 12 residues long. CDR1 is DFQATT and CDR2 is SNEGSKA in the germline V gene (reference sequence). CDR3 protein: CSARQGDVGYTF. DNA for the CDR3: TGCAGTGCTAGACAGGGGGATGTTGGCTACACCTTC.